The rows below give T cell receptor beta chains drawn from one sample of a study of cytomegalovirus exposure and HLA in healthy donors. The method was immunoSEQ multiplex PCR; TCRdb's version includes in-frame clones alone and lacks a portion of them. Of hundreds of thousands of clones detected, roughly 88% appear once; the ten largest clones hold roughly 0.83%. Source material: PBMCs. The receptors derive from a woman between 18 and 30 years old in good health and CMV-seronegative. Both conserved end residues are part of each CDR3. Fields, in order: V gene, CDR3 length, D gene, J gene, clone size, CDR3 DNA, CDR3 protein. D genes are given only for firm matches. Clone size is given for some rows only: seen once, a few or many times, or a class if the clone is expanded.

TRBV15	13	NA	TRBJ1-4	once	TGTGCCACCGCGGGGGAAACTAATGAAAAACTGTTTTTT	CATAGETNEKLFF
TRBV27	15	TRBD1	TRBJ2-5	NA	TGTGCCAGCAGTTTTGGGGCAGGGGGCTATGAGACCCAGTACTTC	CASSFGAGGYETQYF
TRBV18	14	TRBD2	TRBJ2-7	few	TGTGCCAGCTCAGGGACTAGCGGTTCCTACGAGCAGTACTTC	CASSGTSGSYEQYF
TRBV11-2	14	NA	TRBJ1-6	NA	TGTGCCAGCAGCTTAATGAGGGAAGGATCACCCCTCCACTTT	CASSLMREGSPLHF
TRBV16	13	NA	TRBJ1-1	NA	TGTGCCAGCAGCGAGGGTGCGGACACTGAAGCTTTCTTT	CASSEGADTEAFF
TRBV28	17	TRBD1	TRBJ2-7	NA	TGTGCCAGCAGTTTGATCGACGGGACAGGAGTTTTCTACGAGCAGTACTTC	CASSLIDGTGVFYEQYF
TRBV2	15	NA	TRBJ2-1	NA	TGTGCCAGCAGTGAGAGACAAAGCTCCTACAATGAGCAGTTCTTC	CASSERQSSYNEQFF
TRBV5-1	14	NA	TRBJ2-3	NA	TGCGCCAGCAGGGACTCGACTAGCACAGATACGCAGTATTTT	CASRDSTSTDTQYF
TRBV6-1	13	NA	TRBJ1-1	few	TGTGCCAGCAGTGAATTGGCAGGCACTGAAGCTTTCTTT	CASSELAGTEAFF
TRBV19	13	TRBD1	TRBJ2-7	NA	TGTGCCAGTAGTAGACAGGGCAGGAGCGAGCAGTACTTC	CASSRQGRSEQYF
TRBV27	13	TRBD2	TRBJ2-7	NA	TGTGCCAGTGGGACTAGCAGCTCCTACGAGCAGTACTTC	CASGTSSSYEQYF
TRBV7-9	16	NA	TRBJ1-6	NA	TGTGCCAGCAGCTTAGCGTCCCCTAGTTCGAAACCAATTCTCCACTTT	CASSLASPSSKPILHF
TRBV5-4	14	NA	TRBJ2-5	NA	TGTGCCAGCAGTGAGGCCGCAATCCAAGAGACCCAGTACTTC	CASSEAAIQETQYF
TRBV25-1	13	TRBD1	TRBJ1-2	NA	TGTGCCAGCAGTGGGGACAGGGTGGGCGGCTACACCTTC	CASSGDRVGGYTF
TRBV6-1	13	NA	TRBJ2-1	NA	TGTGCCAGCAGACAGGACTCCTACAATGAGCAGTTCTTC	CASRQDSYNEQFF
TRBV9	15	NA	TRBJ2-5	NA	TGTGCCAGCAGCGAAGAACCGACACCCCAAGAGACCCAGTACTTC	CASSEEPTPQETQYF
TRBV25-1	16	NA	TRBJ2-3	NA	TGTGCCAGCAGTGAATATCGTCCCGGACTGACAGATACGCAGTATTTT	CASSEYRPGLTDTQYF
TRBV19	15	TRBD1	TRBJ2-7	NA	TGTGCCAGTAGTACCCGGGACAGGGGGACCTACGAGCAGTACTTC	CASSTRDRGTYEQYF
TRBV15	18	TRBD2	TRBJ2-2	NA	TGTGCCACCAGCAGGCCCGTCCGGGCGGGGGAGAACACCGGGGAGCTGTTTTTT	CATSRPVRAGENTGELFF
TRBV29-1	15	NA	TRBJ1-2	once	TGCAGCGTCCGGGGGGCGGGGGCTGCTAACTATGGCTACACCTTC	CSVRGAGAANYGYTF
TRBV11-2	14	NA	TRBJ2-7	NA	TGTGCCAGCAGCCTTAGGACTTCGAACCACGAGCAGTACTTC	CASSLRTSNHEQYF
TRBV13	14	NA	TRBJ2-5	NA	TGTGCCAGCAGCGACCGACGGGTTGGTGAGACCCAGTACTTC	CASSDRRVGETQYF
TRBV28	15	NA	TRBJ2-1	NA	TGTGCCAGCAGTTCCAGACTAGTCCCCCACAATGAGCAGTTCTTC	CASSSRLVPHNEQFF
TRBV6-5	14	NA	TRBJ1-3	once	TGTGCCAGCAGACCTCAGGCCTCTGGAAACACCATATATTTT	CASRPQASGNTIYF
TRBV6-1	14	NA	TRBJ1-2	NA	TGTGCCAGCAGTGTCGATTGGACAGCCTATGGCTACACCTTC	CASSVDWTAYGYTF
TRBV7-8	16	TRBD1	TRBJ1-2	NA	TGTGCCAGCAGCTATGGGCCGGACAGGCGATTCTATGGCTACACCTTC	CASSYGPDRRFYGYTF
TRBV6-1	16	TRBD2	TRBJ2-1	once	TGTGCCAGCAGTGATATTCTAGCGGGGAATTACAATGAGCAGTTCTTC	CASSDILAGNYNEQFF
TRBV6-1	14	NA	TRBJ2-7	once	TGTGCCAGCACCTTGGGGGGGGCTACCTACGAGCAGTACTTC	CASTLGGATYEQYF
TRBV2	14	NA	TRBJ2-5	few	TGTGCCAGCAGTGATGGTAGCCCAAGAGAGACCCAGTACTTC	CASSDGSPRETQYF
TRBV6-4	14	NA	TRBJ1-6	NA	TGTGCCAGCAGTGACAGGGGGGGAAGATCACCCCTCCACTTT	CASSDRGGRSPLHF
TRBV28	14	NA	TRBJ2-7	NA	TGTGCCAGCAGTGGGGGGACAGCTATCTACGAGCAGTACTTC	CASSGGTAIYEQYF
TRBV25-1	13	NA	TRBJ2-5	NA	TGTGCCAGCAGTGTGCAGTTACAAGAGACCCAGTACTTC	CASSVQLQETQYF
TRBV27	14	TRBD1	TRBJ1-5	few	TGTGCCAGCCGCCAGCAGGGGGCCGGACAGCCCCAGCATTTT	CASRQQGAGQPQHF
TRBV9	15	TRBD2	TRBJ2-5	NA	TGTGCCAGCAGCGTAGGAGGTAGCGGGGCAGAGACCCAGTACTTC	CASSVGGSGAETQYF
TRBV7-9	18	TRBD2	TRBJ2-5	once	TGTGCCAGCAGCTCGACTAGCGGGGGGCACCACCCAAGGGAGACCCAGTACTTC	CASSSTSGGHHPRETQYF